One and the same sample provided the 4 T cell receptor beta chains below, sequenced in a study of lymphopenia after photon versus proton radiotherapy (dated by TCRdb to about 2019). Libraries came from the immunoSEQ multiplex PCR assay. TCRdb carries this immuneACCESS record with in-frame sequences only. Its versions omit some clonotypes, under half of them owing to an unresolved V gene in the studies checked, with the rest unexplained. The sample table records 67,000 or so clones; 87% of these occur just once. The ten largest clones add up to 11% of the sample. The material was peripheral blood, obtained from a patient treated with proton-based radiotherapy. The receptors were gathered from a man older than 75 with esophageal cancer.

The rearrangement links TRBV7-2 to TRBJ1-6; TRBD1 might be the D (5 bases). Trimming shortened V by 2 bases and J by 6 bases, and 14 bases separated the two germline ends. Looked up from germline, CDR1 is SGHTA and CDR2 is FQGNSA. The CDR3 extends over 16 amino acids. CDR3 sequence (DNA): TGTGCCAGCAGCTTATATGGTCGACAGTTTAATTCACCCCTCCACTTT. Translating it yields CASSLYGRQFNSPLHF.

CDR3 sequence reads: CASSLARRGARELFF. CDR3 bases: TGTGCCAGCAGCTTGGCCCGCCGGGGAGCCCGGGAGCTGTTTTTT. The V and J genes are TRBV5-6 and TRBJ2-2, with D perhaps TRBD2 (5 bases). This CDR3 region has 15 residues. Per the germline V gene, CDR1 is SGHDT and CDR2 is YYEEEE. Trimming pared 0 bases from V and 9 bases from J, leaving 15 bases between. Together with reference TRBV5-6 and TRBJ2-2, the CDR3 gives the full variable domain: DAGVTQSPTHLIKTRGQQVTLRCSPKSGHDTVSWYQQALGQGPQFIFQYYEEEERQRGNFPDRFSGHQFPNYSSELNVNALLLGDSALYLCASSLARRGARELFFGEGSRLTVL.

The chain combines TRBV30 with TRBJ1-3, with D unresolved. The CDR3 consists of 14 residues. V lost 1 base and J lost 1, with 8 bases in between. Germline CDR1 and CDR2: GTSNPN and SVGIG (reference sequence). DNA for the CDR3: TGTGCCTGGAGTGCTACAGTATCTGGAAACACCATATATTTT. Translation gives CAWSATVSGNTIYF.

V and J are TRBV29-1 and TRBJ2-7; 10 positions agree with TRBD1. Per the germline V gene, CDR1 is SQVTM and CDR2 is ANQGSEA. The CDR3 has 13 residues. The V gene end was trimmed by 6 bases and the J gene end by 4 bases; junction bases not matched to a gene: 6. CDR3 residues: CSVGTGAPYEQYF. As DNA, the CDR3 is TGCAGCGTAGGGACAGGGGCTCCGTACGAGCAGTACTTC.